What follows are 2 T cell receptor beta chains derived from one specimen sequenced in a study of shared clonotypes between healthy human individuals. Naive CD8 cells lacked CD45RO, underwent positive selection for CCR7 and left out terminally differentiated effector memory CD45RA+ cells. Repertoires were generated with immunoSEQ multiplex PCR, while TCRdb's copy carries only in-frame clones and drops some. The table has about 2.2 million clones, 93% seen once. Specimen: naive CD8+ T cells from PBMCs. The receptors come from a man aged 18 to 30 in good health. Some clones in this sample may be carry-over from other donors' samples.

V is TRBV7-6 and J is TRBJ2-7, with a weak D call TRBD2 (5 bases). This CDR3 region has 15 residues. CDR1 and CDR2 from the germline V gene are SGHVS and FNYEAQ. V was pared by 5 bases and J by 5 bases, with 19 bases between. The CDR3 sequence is CASSPLPEAGDEQYF. The DNA of the CDR3 is TGTGCCAGCAGCCCCCTTCCGGAGGCCGGGGACGAGCAGTACTTC.

The chain joins TRBV7-9 to TRBJ2-5; TRBD1 might be the D (5 bases). The V end was cut by 7 bases, the J end by 2 bases, with 17 bases between. The CDR3 has 15 residues. Germline CDR1 and CDR2: SEHNR and FQNEAQ (reference sequence). For the CDR3, the DNA is TGTGCCAGCACCAACCTAGGGGCTATTCAAGAGACCCAGTACTTC. Translated, it gives CASTNLGAIQETQYF.